The subject of this entry is one TCR beta chain. Other DNA variants within this sample encode the same CDR3. The data are from a study of shared clonotypes between healthy human individuals. In the study overall: Sampling drew on donors who were a couple of women and a few men aged 18 to 49.

Some clones are missing from TCRdb's copy, which holds only in-frame ones; the method was immunoSEQ multiplex PCR. The sample has almost 700,000 clones, 92% seen once. Germline loops: CDR1 LNHDA, CDR2 SQIVND (reference sequence). The CDR3 covers 13 residues. The ends were cut back, 4 bases at V and 0 bases at J, with 4 bases in the middle. Selected positively for CCR7 and CD45RO-negative, naive CD8 cells excluded terminally differentiated effector memory CD45RA+ cells. Only Caucasian adults living in Nashville, Tennessee served as donors. This TCR was sampled from a young man in good health. The sample consisted of naive CD8+ T cells sorted from blood. V usage is TRBV19 and J usage is TRBJ2-1; D gene uncertain. The CDR3 coding sequence is TGTGCCAGTAGTACGAGCTCCTACAATGAGCAGTTCTTC. Protein product: CASSTSSYNEQFF.